These T cell receptor beta chains were read from a single sample in a study of identical twins. TCRdb re-analysed the 5' RACE reads in MiXCR, keeping a single row per CDR3 protein. The table lists 700,000 or so distinct CDR3 sequences, approximately 9% of them singletons. The same sample was also used in a study of yellow fever vaccine responses in identical twins.

Material for sequencing was PBMCs. The receptors stem from a young woman in good health. Each CDR3 is given with its conserved first and last residue. D genes are given only for firm matches. Not every row has a clone size; where given, it reads once, few, many or a size class.

d_call,clone_size,j_call,v_call,cdr3_aa,cdr3_nt
-,few,TRBJ2-5,TRBV28,CASSPGREVGETQYF,TGTGCCAGCTCACCAGGCAGGGAGGTAGGAGAGACCCAGTACTTC
TRBD2,many,TRBJ2-1,TRBV20-1,CSARSSGRSYNEQFF,TGCAGTGCTAGATCTAGCGGGAGGTCTTACAATGAGCAGTTCTTC
TRBD1,few,TRBJ2-3,TRBV4-2,CASSQLGTGITDTQYF,TGTGCCAGCAGCCAATTGGGGACAGGGATAACAGATACGCAGTATTTT
TRBD2,-,TRBJ2-4,TRBV3-1,CASSPVIGTSGTAKNIQYF,TGTGCCAGCAGCCCGGTAATTGGGACTAGCGGAACAGCCAAAAACATTCAGTACTTC
-,-,TRBJ1-5,TRBV2,CASRVGSVNSQPQHF,TGTGCCAGCCGGGTGGGTAGTGTGAATAGCCAGCCCCAGCATTTT
-,few,TRBJ1-1,TRBV2,CASSVENTEAFF,TGTGCCAGCAGTGTGGAGAACACTGAAGCTTTCTTT
-,many,TRBJ1-1,TRBV3-1,CASSQLGTEAFF,TGTGCCAGCAGCCAATTGGGGACTGAAGCTTTCTTT
TRBD2,few,TRBJ2-7,TRBV20-1,CSATGGGHYEQYF,TGCAGTGCTACCGGCGGGGGGCATTACGAGCAGTACTTC
TRBD2,few,TRBJ2-2,TRBV4-1,CASSQALAGGPIAGELFF,TGCGCCAGCAGCCAAGCCTTAGCGGGAGGGCCTATTGCCGGGGAGCTGTTTTTT
-,-,TRBJ1-6,TRBV12-3/TRBV12-4,CASSLGGAINSPLHF,TGTGCCAGCAGTTTAGGGGGGGCGATCAATTCACCCCTCCACTTT
-,many,TRBJ2-1,TRBV6-2/TRBV6-3,CASSSSGQVGNEQFF,TGTGCCAGCAGTTCCTCAGGGCAGGTCGGGAATGAGCAGTTCTTC
TRBD2,many,TRBJ2-2,TRBV9,CASSVLTSGGHTGELFF,TGTGCCAGCAGCGTACTGACTAGCGGGGGGCACACCGGGGAGCTGTTTTTT
TRBD1,-,TRBJ2-1,TRBV12-3/TRBV12-4,CASSSFRDRGFF,TGTGCCAGCAGTTCATTCCGGGACAGGGGGTTCTTC
-,-,TRBJ2-6,TRBV12-3/TRBV12-4,CASSSVLSGANVLTF,TGTGCCAGCAGTTCAGTCCTCTCTGGGGCCAACGTCCTGACTTTC
-,-,TRBJ2-1,TRBV10-3,CAISEGSGDEQFF,TGTGCCATCAGTGAGGGGAGTGGGGATGAGCAGTTCTTC
-,few,TRBJ2-3,TRBV20-1,CSARDLKSTDTQYF,TGCAGTGCTAGAGATCTCAAGAGCACAGATACGCAGTATTTT
-,-,TRBJ2-5,TRBV12-3/TRBV12-4,CASSLSAFETQYF,TGTGCCAGCAGTTTATCGGCATTTGAGACCCAGTACTTC
TRBD2,-,TRBJ2-3,TRBV5-6,CASSLDPSGSTDTQYF,TGTGCCAGCAGCCTGGATCCTAGCGGCTCCACAGATACGCAGTATTTT
-,-,TRBJ2-2,TRBV7-3,CASSPEGRAGELFF,TGTGCCAGCAGCCCAGAAGGCAGGGCCGGGGAGCTGTTTTTT
-,many,TRBJ2-2,TRBV20-1,CSAPIRQAPNTGELFF,TGCAGTGCGCCGATTAGACAGGCCCCGAACACCGGGGAGCTGTTTTTT
-,many,TRBJ2-3,TRBV3-1,CASSQGTRIDLDTQYF,TGTGCCAGCAGCCAAGGGACACGGATAGATTTGGATACGCAGTATTTT
-,-,TRBJ1-1,TRBV6-1,CASSEAGGLAAFF,TGTGCCAGCAGTGAAGCGGGGGGATTGGCAGCTTTCTTT
-,few,TRBJ2-5,TRBV18,CASSPPNKNQETQYF,TGTGCCAGCTCACCACCAAATAAAAATCAAGAGACCCAGTACTTC
TRBD1,-,TRBJ2-3,TRBV7-9,CASSYRDRGTSTDTQYF,TGTGCCAGCAGCTACCGGGACAGGGGGACTAGCACAGATACGCAGTATTTT
-,few,TRBJ2-1,TRBV21-1,CASTPGHNEQFF,TGTGCCAGCACCCCGGGCCACAATGAGCAGTTCTTC
-,-,TRBJ1-1,TRBV28,CASTRQAEAFF,TGTGCCAGCACCCGTCAGGCGGAAGCTTTCTTT
-,few,TRBJ2-1,TRBV4-3,CASSQVFFGASSEQFF,TGCGCCAGCAGCCAAGTGTTCTTCGGGGCTAGCAGTGAGCAGTTCTTC
TRBD2,-,TRBJ2-1,TRBV9,CASSVVGTSGYNEQFF,TGTGCCAGCAGCGTAGTTGGGACTAGCGGTTACAATGAGCAGTTCTTC
-,-,TRBJ1-1,TRBV7-2,CASSLLGVETEAFF,TGTGCCAGCAGCTTACTAGGGGTCGAAACTGAAGCTTTCTTT
TRBD1,few,TRBJ2-7,TRBV27,CASSRQGLLSEQYF,TGTGCCAGCAGTCGACAGGGCCTTCTTTCAGAGCAGTACTTC
-,few,TRBJ1-5,TRBV6-1,CASSVPASNQPQHF,TGTGCCAGCAGTGTACCAGCTAGCAATCAGCCCCAGCATTTT
TRBD1,-,TRBJ2-5,TRBV2,CASEGTEYQETQYF,TGTGCCAGCGAAGGGACAGAGTACCAAGAGACCCAGTACTTC
-,-,TRBJ2-7,TRBV20-1,CSARGADYEQYF,TGCAGTGCTCGAGGGGCAGACTACGAGCAGTACTTC
-,few,TRBJ2-2,TRBV15,CATSRDLGGELFF,TGTGCCACCAGCAGAGATCTTGGAGGGGAGCTGTTTTTT
TRBD1,many,TRBJ2-1,TRBV3-1,CASSPTGDYNEQFF,TGTGCCAGCAGCCCGACAGGGGACTACAATGAGCAGTTCTTC
-,few,TRBJ2-7,TRBV7-9,CASMQAFSYEQYF,TGTGCCAGCATGCAGGCCTTTTCCTACGAGCAGTACTTC
-,-,TRBJ2-2,TRBV3-1,CASSFRPGDTGELFF,TGTGCCAGCAGTTTCAGACCAGGCGACACCGGGGAGCTGTTTTTT
TRBD1,few,TRBJ2-7,TRBV28,CASSFSGTGGFSYEQYF,TGTGCCAGCAGTTTTTCCGGGACAGGGGGCTTCTCCTACGAGCAGTACTTC
TRBD1,-,TRBJ2-3,TRBV3-1,CASSQDPLRGQGYGADTQYF,TGTGCCAGCAGCCAAGATCCACTCCGAGGACAGGGTTACGGCGCAGATACGCAGTATTTT
-,many,TRBJ2-1,TRBV7-2,CASSLQSQEKRNEQFF,TGTGCCAGCAGCTTACAATCCCAGGAAAAGCGTAATGAGCAGTTCTTC
-,many,TRBJ2-2,TRBV12-3/TRBV12-4,CASSLAGGFTGELFF,TGTGCCAGCAGTTTAGCGGGGGGCTTCACCGGGGAGCTGTTTTTT
TRBD1,many,TRBJ2-5,TRBV24-1,CATSDWTGAIEETQYF,TGTGCCACCAGTGATTGGACAGGGGCGATCGAAGAGACCCAGTACTTC
-,few,TRBJ2-7,TRBV7-9,CASSFLSRQGSYEQYF,TGTGCCAGCAGCTTTCTATCACGGCAGGGATCCTACGAGCAGTACTTC
-,-,TRBJ2-4,TRBV7-9,CASSLSTGLAKNIQYF,TGTGCCAGCAGCTTATCGACAGGCTTAGCCAAAAACATTCAGTACTTC